This entry is about one T cell receptor beta chain. The germline gene is not matched at one end of the junction; a read error may be the cause. This CDR3 is 12 amino acids long. Germline loops: CDR1 SGHAT, CDR2 FQNNGV. The sample belongs to a study of blood T cell repertoires in COVID-19. Sequencing used immunoSEQ multiplex PCR; TCRdb keeps in-frame clones, though not all of them. The sample consists of approximately 400,000 clones, approximately 89% of them appearing once. The rearrangement joins TRBV11-2 to TRBJ1-1; 9 positions agree with TRBD1. This receptor was taken from a man aged 25 to 45 who had recovered from COVID-19. The material sequenced was PBMCs or T cells enriched from blood (not recorded which). Here the CDR3 reads CASSLGQGGKFF. CDR3 DNA: TGTGCCAGCAGCTTGGGACAGGGAGGCAAGTTTTTT.